Listed here are 15 T cell receptor beta chains from one sample, sequenced in a study of neurological immune-mediated disorders. TCRdb called the 5' RACE reads again in MiXCR, with one record for every CDR3 protein. The sample shows tens of thousands of distinct CDR3 sequences, more than 2% of them seen only once. Sequenced input: PBMCs. The receptor set was obtained from a man in his fifties with multiple sclerosis.

This clonotype appeared many times. This CDR3 reads CSVERDVQETQYF. CDR3 nucleotide sequence: TGCAGCGTTGAGAGGGACGTCCAAGAGACCCAGTACTTC. V usage is TRBV29-1 and J usage is TRBJ2-5; D might be TRBD1 or TRBD2, each matching 5 bases. V lost 3 bases and J 1 base, leaving 9 bases between the germline ends. Germline V gives CDR1 SQVTM, CDR2 ANQGSEA. The CDR3 runs to 13 residues.

In its sample, this clonotype was seen many times. The gene calls are TRBV18 and TRBJ1-2, with 8 bases fitting TRBD1. CDR1 and CDR2 (germline): KGHSH, LQKENI. V lost 3 bases to trimming and J lost 4 bases; unmatched junction nucleotides: 1. CDR3 length equals 13 residues. CDR3 nucleotides: TGTGCCAGCTCACCGGACAGGGTCTATGGCTACACCTTC. Translated, it gives CASSPDRVYGYTF.

This clonotype was seen many times. This chain links TRBV5-1 with TRBJ1-1; TRBD1 aligns across 7 bases. The germline CDR1 and CDR2 sequences are SGHRS and YFSETQ. The CDR3 has 14 amino acids. V dropped 4 bases and J dropped 7; count of bases not matched to a gene: 10. DNA for the CDR3: TGCGCCAGCAGCGCGTTTGGTCAGGGGGATGAAGCTTTCTTT. Protein product: CASSAFGQGDEAFF.

This clonotype is medium-sized (0.01 to 0.1%) by share. The genes are TRBV4-3 and TRBJ2-1, with TRBD2 as a possible D gene (6 bases). There are 18 residues in the CDR3. Germline lookup yields CDR1 LGHNA and CDR2 YSLEER. The V end was cut by 0 bases, the J end by 7 bases, with 22 bases between. The CDR3 reads CASSQDRYLEPRGNEQFF. The CDR3, as DNA: TGCGCCAGCAGCCAAGATCGGTACCTAGAACCCCGGGGGAATGAGCAGTTCTTC.

This clonotype was picked up many times. The genes are TRBV4-2 and TRBJ1-5; D may be TRBD1 (5 bases). Germline assignment: CDR1 LGHNA and CDR2 YNFKEQ. This CDR3 contains 15 residues. The V end was cut by 2 bases, the J end by 2 bases, with 10 bases between. The CDR3 DNA is TGTGCCAGCAGCCAATCCACGGGGGGCAATCAGCCCCAGCATTTT. This gives the protein CASSQSTGGNQPQHF.

This clonotype was observed many times. The chain carries TRBV7-9 and TRBJ2-7, with 11 bases that match TRBD1. The CDR3 covers 15 residues. J gave up 2 bases and V 6 bases, and 6 bases lay outside the gene matches. Germline values: CDR1 SEHNR, CDR2 FQNEAQ (reference sequence). The CDR3 DNA is TGTGCCAGCAGAGGGGTGGGACAGGGGGCCTACGAGCAGTACTTC. Protein product: CASRGVGQGAYEQYF.

The sample holds many counts of this clonotype. The chain couples TRBV7-2 to TRBJ2-3, with D possibly called TRBD1 or TRBD2 (5 bases each). Trimming pared 0 bases from V and 6 bases from J, leaving 13 bases between. Germline V gene data show CDR1 as SGHTA and CDR2 as FQGNSA. CDR3 size: 15 residues. The CDR3 here is CASSLAGPRRDTQYF. CDR3 bases: TGTGCCAGCAGCTTAGCGGGACCCCGGCGGGATACGCAGTATTTT.

Remarks on this clonotype: The junction shows a germline mismatch at one end, possibly a read error. The chain employs TRBV5-8 and TRBJ1-5; unclear D gene. CDR3 length: 12 residues. CDR1 SGHTS and CDR2 YDEGEE come from the germline V gene. CDR3 sequence reads: CASSLSRGPQNF. CDR3 DNA: TGTGCCAGCAGCTTGTCACGAGGACCCCAGAATTTT. Together with reference TRBV5-8 and TRBJ1-5, the CDR3 gives the full variable domain: EAGVTQSPTHLIKTRGQQATLRCSPISGHTSVYWYQQALGLGLQFLLWYDEGEERNRGNFPPRFSGRQFPNYSSELNVNALELEDSALYLCASSLSRGPQNFGDGTRLSIL.

This clonotype was recorded many times. The J gene is TRBJ1-5, the V gene TRBV7-2; D is unresolved. The CDR3 runs to 15 residues. V dropped 1 base and J dropped 1 base, with 8 bases sitting between them. CDR1 and CDR2 (germline): SGHTA, FQGNSA. The CDR3 coding sequence is TGTGCCAGCAGCTTAGAGGGAGTCAGCAATCAGCCCCAGCATTTT. It yields the protein CASSLEGVSNQPQHF.

The sample holds many counts of this clonotype. The junction shows a germline mismatch at one end, possibly a read error. The CDR3, as DNA: TGTGCCGGAGACGGCGATCAGCCCCAGAATTTT. This codes for CAGDGDQPQNF. This chain joins TRBV7-3 and TRBJ1-5; no clear D. CDR3 length: 11 residues. From germline, CDR1 is SGHTA and CDR2 FQGTGA.

The J gene is TRBJ1-6, the V gene TRBV5-1, with D uncertain. The CDR3 is 15 amino acids. V was cut by 0 bases and J by 6 bases, with 10 bases left in between. The V gene's germline CDR1 is SGHRS and CDR2 YFSETQ. The CDR3 spells CASSLDSPPNSPLHF. The CDR3 DNA sequence: TGCGCCAGCAGCTTGGATTCCCCTCCTAATTCACCCCTCCACTTT.

This clonotype was detected a few times. This sequence may be a read error, since a much larger clone differs from it by one base. The V gene is TRBV28, the J gene TRBJ1-4; maybe TRBD1 (5 bases). This CDR3 has 14 residues. V gave up 8 bases and J gave up 8 bases, with 18 bases separating them. CDR1 MDHEN and CDR2 SYDVKM come from the germline V gene. The CDR3 DNA follows: TGTGCCAGCTCCCCGGGGGGTACGGGGGAAAAACTGTTTTTT. The encoded protein is CASSPGGTGEKLFF.

This clonotype was seen repeatedly, ten times or more. The chain recombines TRBV5-1 with TRBJ2-7, with 10 bases matching TRBD1. Germline trimming cut 4 bases from V and 5 bases from J; bases unmatched to any gene: 9. CDR3 length equals 15 residues. From germline, CDR1 is SGHRS and CDR2 YFSETQ. The CDR3 DNA sequence: TGCGCCAGCAGCGCTCGGACAGGGGGAGCCGACGAGCAGTACTTC. Residues: CASSARTGGADEQYF.

This clonotype was seen at least ten times. In DNA form, the CDR3 reads TGTGCCAGCAGTTGGGCTCAGGACAATCAGCCCCAGCATTTT. Translated, it gives CASSWAQDNQPQHF. The chain recombines TRBV6-5 with TRBJ1-5; no firm D call. Trimming stripped 4 bases from V and 3 bases from J, with 10 bases between. The germline V gene has CDR1 MNHEY and CDR2 SVGAGI. The CDR3 loop spans 14 amino acids.

This clonotype was counted at least ten times. V gene TRBV12-3 or TRBV12-4 combines with J gene TRBJ2-5; D not certain. V lost 3 bases, J lost 0 bases, and 8 bases lay in between. There are 14 residues in the CDR3. The DNA for the CDR3 is TGTGCCAGCAGTTTTTACAGATACCAAGAGACCCAGTACTTC. It encodes CASSFYRYQETQYF.